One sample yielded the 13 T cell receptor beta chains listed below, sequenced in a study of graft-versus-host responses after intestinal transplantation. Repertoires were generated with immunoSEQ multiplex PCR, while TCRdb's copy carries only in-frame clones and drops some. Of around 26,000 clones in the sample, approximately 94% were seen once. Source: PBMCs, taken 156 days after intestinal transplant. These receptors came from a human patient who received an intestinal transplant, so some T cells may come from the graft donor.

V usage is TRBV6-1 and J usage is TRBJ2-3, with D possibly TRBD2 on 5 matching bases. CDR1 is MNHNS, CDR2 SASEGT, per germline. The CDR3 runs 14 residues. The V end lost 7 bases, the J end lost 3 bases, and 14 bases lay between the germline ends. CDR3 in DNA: TGTGCCAGCACTTCGGGATGGTCTACAGATACGCAGTATTTT. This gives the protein CASTSGWSTDTQYF.

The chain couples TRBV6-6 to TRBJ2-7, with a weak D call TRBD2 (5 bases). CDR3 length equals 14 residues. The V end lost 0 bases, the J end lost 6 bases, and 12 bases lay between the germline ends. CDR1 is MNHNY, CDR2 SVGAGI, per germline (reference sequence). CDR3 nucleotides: TGTGCCAGCAGTTACTCGGCGGGCAAGGGCGAGCAGTACTTC. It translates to CASSYSAGKGEQYF.

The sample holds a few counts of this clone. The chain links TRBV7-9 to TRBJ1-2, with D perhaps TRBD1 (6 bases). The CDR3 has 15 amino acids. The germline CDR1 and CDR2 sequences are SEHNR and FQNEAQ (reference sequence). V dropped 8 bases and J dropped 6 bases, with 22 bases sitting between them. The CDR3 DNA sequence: TGTGCCAGCCGAGTTATAAGGACAGCCTCTGATGGCTACACCTTC. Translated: CASRVIRTASDGYTF. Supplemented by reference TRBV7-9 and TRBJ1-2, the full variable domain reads DTGVSQNPRHKITKRGQNVTFRCDPISEHNRLYWYRQTLGQGPEFLTYFQNEAQLEKSRLLSDRFSAERPKGSFSTLEIQRTEQGDSAMYLCASRVIRTASDGYTFGSGTRLTVV.

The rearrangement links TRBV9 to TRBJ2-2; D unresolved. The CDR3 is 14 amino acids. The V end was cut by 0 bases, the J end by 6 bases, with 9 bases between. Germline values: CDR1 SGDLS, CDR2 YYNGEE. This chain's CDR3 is CASSVDQEPGELFF. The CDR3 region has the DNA TGTGCCAGCAGCGTAGATCAGGAACCCGGGGAGCTGTTTTTT.

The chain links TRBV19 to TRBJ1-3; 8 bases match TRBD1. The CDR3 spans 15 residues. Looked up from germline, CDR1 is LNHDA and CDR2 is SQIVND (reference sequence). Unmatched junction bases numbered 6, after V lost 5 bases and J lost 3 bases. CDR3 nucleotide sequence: TGTGCCAGTAGTGTAACAGGGGGAAGTGGAAACACCATATATTTT. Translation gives CASSVTGGSGNTIYF.

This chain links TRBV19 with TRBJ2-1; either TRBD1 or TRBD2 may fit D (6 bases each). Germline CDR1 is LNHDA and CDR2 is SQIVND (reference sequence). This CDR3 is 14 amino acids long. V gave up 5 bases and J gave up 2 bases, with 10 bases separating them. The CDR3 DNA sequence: TGTGCCAGTAGTTGGGGGGCCACCTACAATGAGCAGTTCTTC. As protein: CASSWGATYNEQFF.

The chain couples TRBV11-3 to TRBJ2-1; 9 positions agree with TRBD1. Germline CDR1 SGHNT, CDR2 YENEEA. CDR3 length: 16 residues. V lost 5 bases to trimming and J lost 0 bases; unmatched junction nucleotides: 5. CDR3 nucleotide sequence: TGTGCCAGCAGCCCTTGGACAGGGGTCTCCTACAATGAGCAGTTCTTC. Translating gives CASSPWTGVSYNEQFF.

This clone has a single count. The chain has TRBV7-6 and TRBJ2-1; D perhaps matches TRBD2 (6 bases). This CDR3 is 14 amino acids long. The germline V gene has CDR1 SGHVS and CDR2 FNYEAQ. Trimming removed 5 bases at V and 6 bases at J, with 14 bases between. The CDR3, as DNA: TGTGCCAGCAGCCAGGGACTGGGGGGCAATGAGCAGTTCTTC. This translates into CASSQGLGGNEQFF.

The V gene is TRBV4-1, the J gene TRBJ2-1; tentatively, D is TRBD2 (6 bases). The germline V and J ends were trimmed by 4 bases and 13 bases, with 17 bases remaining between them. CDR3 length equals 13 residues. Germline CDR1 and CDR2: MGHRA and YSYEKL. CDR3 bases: TGCGCCAGCAGCCCCTCTCCGACTAGTGACCAGTTCTTC. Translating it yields CASSPSPTSDQFF.

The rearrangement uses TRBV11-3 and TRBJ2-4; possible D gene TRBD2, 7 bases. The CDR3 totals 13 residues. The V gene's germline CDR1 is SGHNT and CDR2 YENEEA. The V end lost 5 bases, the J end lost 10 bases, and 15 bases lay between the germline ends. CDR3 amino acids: CASSRGGGEIQYF. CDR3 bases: TGTGCCAGCAGCCGAGGCGGGGGCGAGATTCAGTACTTC.

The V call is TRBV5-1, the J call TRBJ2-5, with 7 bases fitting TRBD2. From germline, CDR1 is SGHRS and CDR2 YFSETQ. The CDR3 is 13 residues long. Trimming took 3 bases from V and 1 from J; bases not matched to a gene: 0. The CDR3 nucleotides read TGCGCCAGCAGCTGGACTAGCCAAGAGACCCAGTACTTC. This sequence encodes CASSWTSQETQYF.

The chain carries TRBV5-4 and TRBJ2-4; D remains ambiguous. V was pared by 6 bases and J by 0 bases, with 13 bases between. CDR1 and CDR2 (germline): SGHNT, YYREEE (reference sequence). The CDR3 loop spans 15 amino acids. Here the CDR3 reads CASTLQGLAKNIQYF. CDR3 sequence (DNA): TGTGCCAGCACCCTCCAAGGGTTAGCCAAAAACATTCAGTACTTC.

The CDR3 is CASSSTSAEQYF. As DNA, the CDR3 is TGTGCCAGCAGCTCGACCTCGGCCGAGCAGTACTTC. The V call is TRBV11-2, the J call TRBJ2-7; D not certain. The ends were cut back, 4 bases at V and 6 bases at J, with 10 bases in the middle. CDR3 length: 12 residues. The germline gives CDR1 SGHAT, CDR2 FQNNGV.